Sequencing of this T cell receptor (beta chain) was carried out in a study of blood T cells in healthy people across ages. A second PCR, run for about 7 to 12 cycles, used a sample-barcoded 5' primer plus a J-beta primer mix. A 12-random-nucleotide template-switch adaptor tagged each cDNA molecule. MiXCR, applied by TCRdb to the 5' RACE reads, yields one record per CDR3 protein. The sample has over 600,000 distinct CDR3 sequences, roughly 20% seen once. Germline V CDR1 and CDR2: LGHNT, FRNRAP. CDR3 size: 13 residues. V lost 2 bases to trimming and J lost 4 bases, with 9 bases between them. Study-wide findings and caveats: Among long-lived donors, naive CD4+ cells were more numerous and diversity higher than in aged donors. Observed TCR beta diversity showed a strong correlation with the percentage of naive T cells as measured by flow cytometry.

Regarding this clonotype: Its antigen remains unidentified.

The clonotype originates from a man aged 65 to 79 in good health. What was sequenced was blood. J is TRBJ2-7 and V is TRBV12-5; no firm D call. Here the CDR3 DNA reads TGTGCTAGTGGTTTGTCGACTTCTTACGAGCAGTACTTC. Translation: CASGLSTSYEQYF.